This T cell receptor (beta chain) is drawn from a study of cytomegalovirus exposure and HLA in healthy donors. Study conclusions and caveats: Data from an earlier analysis indicated that most TCR beta V segments were productive either about 87% or about 30% of the time.

This CDR3 has 17 residues. J lost 6 bases, V lost 8 bases, and 19 bases had no gene match. Germline loops: CDR1 SGHTA, CDR2 FQGNSA. Worth noting for this clone: Its antigen remains unknown.

Amplification used 60 Vbeta primers and 13 Jbeta primers. Measured with immunoSEQ multiplex PCR; TCRdb has only the in-frame clones, and not every one. The profile shows around 100,000 clones, approximately 7.1% of them singletons. The receptor was isolated from a man aged 50 or older in good health and CMV-seronegative. The sample was PBMCs. The V gene is TRBV7-2, the J gene TRBJ1-5, with TRBD1 matching over 7 bases. In DNA, the CDR3 is TGTGCCAGCCATACAAAGGGGGGACAGCTCAGATGTCAGCCCCAGCATTTT. This encodes CASHTKGGQLRCQPQHF.